The subject of this entry is one TCR beta chain. Its antigen is currently not known. No base qualities exist here, and no much larger clone lies one base off it. These data belong to a study of T cells in Graves' hyperthyroidism and ophthalmopathy (dated by TCRdb to the late 2010s). General notes on the study: Peripheral blood was collected at initial diagnosis, before any treatment. TCR V-J signatures able to tell the groups apart were searched for in a discovery cohort of 90 to 100 patients, of whom around 42 had Graves' ophthalmopathy and some 60 had stable Graves' hyperthyroidism. Whether ophthalmopathy could be predicted prospectively was tested in an independent validation cohort made up of roughly 19 hyperthyroidism patients plus 17 patients who later progressed to ophthalmopathy. The 100 discovery patients were randomly split 7:3 into training and test sets. The study also compared thyroid tissue and blood T-cell repertoires from a handful of Graves' hyperthyroidism patients. After sampling, hyperthyroidism patients received methimazole starting at 30 mg daily, and ophthalmopathy patients received high-dose intravenous methylprednisolone. According to the paper, TCR Vbeta CDR3 sequencing was carried out on approximately 140 peripheral blood samples, which came from 40 to 45 ophthalmopathy, fewer than 80 hyperthyroidism and roughly 17 progressor patients.

A patient counted as having stable Graves' hyperthyroidism if no progression to ophthalmopathy occurred over 18 months of follow-up. Hyperthyroidism patients were aged 18 to 65 years and newly diagnosed, with disease duration of less than 2 months. Patients with uncontrolled infections, other autoimmune diseases, pregnancy or lactation were excluded. Clinical symptoms, serum thyroxine and TRAb, thyroid ultrasound, and orbital computed tomography formed the basis for the diagnoses. PBMCs were separated from roughly 10 ml of fresh peripheral blood using Ficoll-Paque density gradient centrifugation. Total RNA was extracted with Trizol reagent, and quality was checked on an Agilent 2100 Bioanalyzer. What the study reported, not specific to this receptor: Sample size was not statistically predetermined, and blinding of investigators to group allocation was not performed. Most expanded thyroid clonotypes (frequency above 0.001) were also detected in blood, suggesting blood repertoires may reflect thyroid immune responses. In validation, the model predicted progression to ophthalmopathy a median of roughly 6.1 months before onset, with approximately 70% sensitivity and 72.22% specificity. A 13 V-J signature model separated ophthalmopathy from stable hyperthyroidism, with just over 85% sensitivity and roughly 82% specificity in cross-validation and 80%/75% in testing.

The TCR beta CDR3 regions were amplified from the RNA transcripts. A first-round RT-PCR of the TCR CDR3 used the HTBI primer set with the Qiagen OneStep RT-PCR kit. A second multiplex PCR round built the libraries, followed by size selection and purification. The libraries were sequenced on an Illumina HiSeq2000 using paired-end 100 bp reads. Turning to the authors' computational methods: SOAPnuke was used to process the raw data, removing reads that contained adapters or uncalled bases, had a mean Phred below 15, or lacked an exact match to the constant primer or identifier. COPE v1.2.5 was used to merge high-quality paired reads, and clonotypes were defined as unique nucleotide sequences. Clonotypes were aligned to IMGT TRBV, TRBD and TRBJ reference segments using MiTCR v1.1. Analysis was restricted to V-J combinations with a frequency above 0.0001, which covered roughly 99% of repertoires. The TCS score was defined as F50 (clonal expansion) divided by E x V (chaos), with BLOSUM62-based TCRdist calculated between CDR3 peptides within each V-J. Welch's t-statistics and random forest reduced roughly 530 V-J features to roughly 13, which were used in a naive Bayes classifier (R e1071). TCRdb trimmed public reads at Q25 via fastp, called clones via MiXCR and kept in-frame beta chains. Identical CDR3 proteins give one entry, which carries the most common genes and DNA. None of the V and J calls come from the authors' own analysis; TCRdb made them. The sample table lists some 720,000 distinct CDR3 sequences, 15% to 20% of them with a count of one. The ten largest clonotypes hold 8.4% of the sample.

V and J are trimmed by 3 bases and 5 bases, and the gene matches miss 6 bases of the junction. The CDR3 holds 16 amino acids from the cysteine to the phenylalanine. Left in the record is the CDR3 DNA by itself, 48 bases read in frame from the first base. Based on the germline V gene (reference sequence), the CDR1 and CDR2 sequences are LNHDA and SQIVND. This sequence uses TRBV19 and TRBJ2-2, with 10 bases matching TRBD2. The TCR was taken from a man aged 18-30 years with Graves' hyperthyroidism. The sample taken for sequencing was blood. The CDR3 is CASSMGASGRTGELFF. The sequenced DNA: TGTGCCAGTAGTATGGGAGCTAGCGGGAGAACCGGGGAGCTGTTTTTT.